These 25 T cell receptor beta chains were sequenced from one sample in a study of cytomegalovirus exposure and HLA in healthy donors. This table comes from immunoSEQ multiplex PCR, and its TCRdb copy is limited to in-frame clones, with some not included. The sample carries over 120,000 clones, about 95% recorded once. The material sequenced was PBMCs. These receptors all stem from a man younger than 35 in good health and CMV-seropositive.

V and J are TRBV5-1 and TRBJ1-3; TRBD1 is a possible D gene (6 bases). Germline CDR1 reads SGHRS; CDR2 reads YFSETQ. This CDR3 is built from 16 residues. Trimming took off 5 bases at V and 0 bases at J, with 15 bases between the two ends. The CDR3 reads CASSVSGGTSGNTIYF. The CDR3 region has the DNA TGCGCCAGCAGTGTTTCGGGGGGCACCTCTGGAAACACCATATATTTT.

The V call is TRBV7-2, the J call TRBJ2-1; the match to TRBD2 covers 13 bases. The trim removed 2 bases at V and 8 bases at J, leaving 6 bases unmatched. This CDR3 has 16 residues. Germline V CDR1 and CDR2: SGHTA, FQGNSA. The CDR3 is CASSLTSGRAADEQFF. CDR3 coding DNA: TGTGCCAGCAGCTTAACTAGCGGGAGGGCCGCGGATGAGCAGTTCTTC.

The chain uses TRBV13 and TRBJ1-6, with 11 positions matching TRBD1. Germline V gene sequence: CDR1 PRHDT, CDR2 FYEKMQ (reference sequence). The CDR3 length is 15 residues. The trim removed 4 bases at V and 9 bases at J, leaving 5 bases unmatched. This CDR3 is CASSWGQGESSPLHF. The CDR3, as DNA: TGTGCCAGCAGCTGGGGACAGGGGGAGAGTTCACCCCTCCACTTT. The full variable domain, rest sourced from reference TRBV13 and TRBJ1-6, is AAGVIQSPRHLIKEKRETATLKCYPIPRHDTVYWYQQGPGQDPQFLISFYEKMQSDKGSIPDRFSAQQFSDYHSELNMSSLELGDSALYFCASSWGQGESSPLHFGNGTRLTVT.

This sequence joins TRBV7-9 and TRBJ2-7; D is possibly TRBD1 (6 bases). CDR3 size: 15 residues. Deletions cut 2 bases from V and 5 bases from J, with 16 bases between. In germline, CDR1 is SEHNR, CDR2 FQNEAQ (reference sequence). Here the CDR3 reads CASSLRGQGMNEQYF. The CDR3 DNA reads TGTGCCAGCAGCTTACGAGGTCAGGGGATGAACGAGCAGTACTTC. Based on the CDR3 plus reference TRBV7-9 and TRBJ2-7, the full variable domain is DTGVSQNPRHKITKRGQNVTFRCDPISEHNRLYWYRQTLGQGPEFLTYFQNEAQLEKSRLLSDRFSAERPKGSFSTLEIQRTEQGDSAMYLCASSLRGQGMNEQYFGPGTRLTVT.

This clone was detected once. The CDR3 DNA sequence: TGTGCCAGCAGCTCCGAAACGGGACAGAGCTACGAGCAGTACTTC. Translation: CASSSETGQSYEQYF. This chain joins TRBV7-2 and TRBJ2-7; 7 bases agree with TRBD1. Germline values: CDR1 SGHTA, CDR2 FQGNSA. V was pared by 4 bases and J by 3 bases, with 9 bases of the junction left unmatched. CDR3 length: 15 amino acids.

The chain joins TRBV5-1 to TRBJ2-2; 15 bases agree with TRBD2. V lost 4 bases and J lost 8; bases outside the gene matches: 3. CDR1 SGHRS and CDR2 YFSETQ come from the germline V gene. The CDR3 is 15 residues long. CDR3 coding DNA: TGCGCCAGCAGCCCGGGACTAGCGGGAGGTGGGGAGCTGTTTTTT. This translates into CASSPGLAGGGELFF.

CDR3 in amino acids: CASSLQGQGNNNQPQHF. The CDR3 nucleotides are TGTGCCAGCAGTCTCCAGGGACAGGGGAATAACAATCAGCCCCAGCATTTT. The chain recombines TRBV5-4 with TRBJ1-5; TRBD1 agrees at 10 bases. The V segment lost 5 bases and the J segment 3 bases; nucleotides outside the gene matches: 11. Germline-derived CDR1 and CDR2 are SGHNT and YYREEE (reference sequence). The CDR3 is 17 residues long.

This chain connects TRBV19 to TRBJ2-7, with a tentative D call TRBD2 (6 bases). From germline, CDR1 is LNHDA and CDR2 SQIVND (reference sequence). This CDR3 is 15 amino acids long. V lost 1 base and J 4 bases, leaving 14 bases between the germline ends. The CDR3 protein is CASSIGPGVVYEQYF. CDR3 coding DNA: TGTGCCAGTAGTATAGGCCCGGGAGTGGTTTACGAGCAGTACTTC.

This clone appeared a few times. The gene calls are TRBV19 and TRBJ1-6; a weak D match, TRBD1 (6 bases). V dropped 5 bases and J dropped 7 bases, with 12 bases sitting between them. The CDR3 is 14 residues long. Germline values: CDR1 LNHDA, CDR2 SQIVND (reference sequence). CDR3 sequence (DNA): TGTGCCAGTAGTCGACAGGTAGTGAATTCACCCCTCCACTTT. It encodes CASSRQVVNSPLHF. Full variable domain (remainder filled in from reference TRBV19 and TRBJ1-6): DGGITQSPKYLFRKEGQNVTLSCEQNLNHDAMYWYRQDPGQGLRLIYYSQIVNDFQKGDIAEGYSVSREKKESFPLTVTSAQKNPTAFYLCASSRQVVNSPLHFGNGTRLTVT.

The rearrangement uses TRBV6-6 and TRBJ1-2, with D perhaps matching TRBD1 (5 bases). The V end lost 7 bases, the J end lost 0 bases, and 12 bases lay between the germline ends. The CDR3 loop spans 14 amino acids. Per germline, CDR1 MNHNY and CDR2 SVGAGI (reference sequence). The CDR3 DNA sequence: TGTGCCAGCACCCCGCCGGGGGCTAACTATGGCTACACCTTC. Translated: CASTPPGANYGYTF.

V usage is TRBV5-4 and J usage is TRBJ2-2; 13 bases line up with TRBD2. The CDR3 sequence is 14 residues long. Germline lookup yields CDR1 SGHNT and CDR2 YYREEE (reference sequence). The junction had 7 bases not matched to a gene; V was cut back by 10 bases and J by 7 bases. The CDR3 spells CAGGLAGVNGELFF. CDR3 bases: TGTGCCGGAGGACTAGCGGGAGTTAACGGGGAGCTGTTTTTT.

This clone was counted a few times. This chain joins TRBV5-1 and TRBJ2-4, with TRBD1 as a possible D gene (6 bases). Germline assignment: CDR1 SGHRS and CDR2 YFSETQ. The CDR3 length is 15 residues. The germline V and J ends were trimmed by 4 bases and 10 bases, with 21 bases remaining between them. As DNA, the CDR3 is TGCGCCAGCAGCCTACAGGGCAAGAAGGCTGATATTCAGTACTTC. As protein: CASSLQGKKADIQYF.

This chain links TRBV29-1 with TRBJ2-5, with TRBD2 matching 8 bases. Germline values: CDR1 SQVTM, CDR2 ANQGSEA. Unmatched junction bases numbered 1, after V lost 3 bases and J lost 1 base. The CDR3 is 13 amino acids. The CDR3 spells CSVESGSQETQYF. In DNA, the CDR3 is TGCAGCGTTGAGAGCGGGAGCCAAGAGACCCAGTACTTC.

This clone was observed once. The chain has TRBV4-1 and TRBJ2-7; D perhaps matches TRBD1 (6 bases). There are 16 residues in the CDR3. Per germline, CDR1 MGHRA and CDR2 YSYEKL. Deletions cut 1 base from V and 3 bases from J, with 16 bases between. In nucleotides, the CDR3 is TGCGCCAGCAGCCAAGGGGGAATCCGGGACAACTACGAGCAGTACTTC. Its protein product is CASSQGGIRDNYEQYF.

This clone has a handful of counts. The chain recombines TRBV7-8 with TRBJ2-5; 10 bases are a match to TRBD1. CDR3 length: 17 residues. V was clipped by 5 bases and J by 1 base; unmatched bases: 10. Germline CDR1 reads SGHVS; CDR2 reads FQNEAQ. Written as DNA, the CDR3 is TGTGCCAGCAGCGGAGAAATCGGGACAGGGGTCCAAGAGACCCAGTACTTC. It translates to CASSGEIGTGVQETQYF.

V and J are TRBV5-1 and TRBJ2-5; D is perhaps TRBD1 (7 bases). Germline CDR1 is SGHRS and CDR2 is YFSETQ. V was cut by 0 bases and J by 5 bases, with 14 bases left in between. CDR3 size: 15 residues. The CDR3 spells CASSLAGGGGETQYF. The CDR3 coding sequence is TGCGCCAGCAGCTTGGCTGGAGGGGGCGGGGAGACCCAGTACTTC.

In its sample, this clone was seen once. V and J are TRBV7-2 and TRBJ1-6; D possibly corresponds to TRBD1 (6 bases). This CDR3 region has 18 residues. V lost 4 bases and J lost 8, with 24 bases in between. Looked up from germline, CDR1 is SGHTA and CDR2 is FQGNSA. The CDR3, as DNA: TGTGCCAGCAGCTCAGTAAGCCTGGGACACCCCGTGGATTCACCCCTCCACTTT. Translation: CASSSVSLGHPVDSPLHF.

The V and J genes are TRBV10-2 and TRBJ2-2, with 7 bases identical to TRBD2. CDR1 WSHSY and CDR2 SAAADI come from the germline V gene. CDR3 length equals 15 residues. Trimming took 8 bases from V and 7 from J; bases not matched to a gene: 13. CDR3 residues: CASLGAGESSGELFF. The DNA of the CDR3 is TGCGCCAGCCTTGGGGCGGGAGAATCGAGCGGGGAGCTGTTTTTT.

The chain has TRBV19 and TRBJ1-5; D call uncertain. V gave up 5 bases and J gave up 3 bases, with 14 bases separating them. There are 15 residues in the CDR3. Germline lookup yields CDR1 LNHDA and CDR2 SQIVND (reference sequence). The CDR3 nucleotides read TGTGCCAGTAGTCTGCTGGGCAGGAACAATCAGCCCCAGCATTTT. Translating gives CASSLLGRNNQPQHF.

The chain links TRBV28 to TRBJ1-1; tentatively, D is TRBD1 (6 bases). In germline, CDR1 is MDHEN, CDR2 SYDVKM. Trimming took off 10 bases at V and 3 bases at J, with 18 bases between the two ends. The CDR3 has 14 amino acids. The DNA of the CDR3 is TGTGCCATCCGCCAAGGGGGTTTTTACACTGAAGCTTTCTTT. This encodes CAIRQGGFYTEAFF.

The V call is TRBV2, the J call TRBJ1-5, with TRBD1 matching over 7 bases. J lost 1 base, V lost 7 bases, and 7 bases had no gene match. CDR1 and CDR2 (germline): SNHLY, FYNNEI. The CDR3 loop spans 15 amino acids. In DNA, the CDR3 is TGTGCCAGCAAGGTCGACAGGGCGAGCAATCAGCCCCAGCATTTT. This encodes CASKVDRASNQPQHF.

The table lists this clone with a count of one. The chain carries TRBV15 and TRBJ2-7; 9 nucleotides align to TRBD2. This CDR3 is 14 amino acids long. With V trimmed by 5 bases and J by 6 bases, 8 bases remained unmatched. CDR1 and CDR2 (germline): LNHNV, YYDKDF (reference sequence). The CDR3 nucleotides are TGTGCCACCAGCCCAATAGCGGGAGTACTCGAGCAGTACTTC. Protein product: CATSPIAGVLEQYF.

The J gene is TRBJ2-7, the V gene TRBV7-8; possibly TRBD2 for D (6 bases). This CDR3 region has 14 residues. Germline assignment: CDR1 SGHVS and CDR2 FQNEAQ. V shed 6 bases and J shed 5 bases, with 17 bases lying between them. The CDR3 loop is CASSPNRGWDEQYF. The DNA for the CDR3 is TGTGCCAGCAGTCCCAATCGGGGGTGGGACGAGCAGTACTTC.

The chain uses TRBV6-1 and TRBJ2-7; 9 positions agree with TRBD2. Germline CDR1 MNHNS, CDR2 SASEGT. V lost 6 bases, J lost 2 bases, and 8 bases stayed unmatched. CDR3 length: 15 amino acids. The CDR3 coding sequence is TGTGCCAGCAGGGCAAGACTAGCGGATACCTACGAGCAGTACTTC. It yields the protein CASRARLADTYEQYF.

The chain links TRBV10-3 to TRBJ1-5; tentatively, D is TRBD1 (6 bases). V shed 6 bases and J shed 4 bases, with 10 bases lying between them. The CDR3 covers 13 residues. CDR1 and CDR2 from the germline V gene are ENHRY and SYGVKD. The CDR3 here is CAIRDSLNQPQHF. The CDR3 nucleotides are TGTGCCATCAGGGACAGTTTAAATCAGCCCCAGCATTTT.